The T cell receptor (beta chain) under discussion was sequenced for a study of CD8 T cells in ankylosing spondylitis. The study, taken as a whole, reports: The authors reported significant enrichment of disease-linked clones in matched ankylosing spondylitis synovial fluid. For ankylosing spondylitis blood, a TCR beta motif of eight or nine highly homologous variants appeared characteristic.

TCRdb used MiXCR to reprocess the 5' RACE reads, holding one entry per CDR3 protein. Of 750,000 to 850,000 distinct CDR3 sequences listed, about 12% are singletons. With respect to this clonotype: No antigen is known for it.

V was shortened by 0 bases and J by 0 bases, with 11 bases between the two germline ends. The CDR3 runs to 16 residues. Germline V gives CDR1 SGDLS, CDR2 YYNGEE. The sequenced material came from blood, either unsorted or a sorted T cell fraction (not recorded which). This clonotype was obtained from a male donor with ankylosing spondylitis. The chain joins TRBV9 to TRBJ2-3, with a weak D call TRBD2 (5 bases). This chain's CDR3 is CASSVDSSGSTDTQYF. CDR3 bases: TGTGCCAGCAGCGTAGATTCGAGCGGAAGCACAGATACGCAGTATTTT.